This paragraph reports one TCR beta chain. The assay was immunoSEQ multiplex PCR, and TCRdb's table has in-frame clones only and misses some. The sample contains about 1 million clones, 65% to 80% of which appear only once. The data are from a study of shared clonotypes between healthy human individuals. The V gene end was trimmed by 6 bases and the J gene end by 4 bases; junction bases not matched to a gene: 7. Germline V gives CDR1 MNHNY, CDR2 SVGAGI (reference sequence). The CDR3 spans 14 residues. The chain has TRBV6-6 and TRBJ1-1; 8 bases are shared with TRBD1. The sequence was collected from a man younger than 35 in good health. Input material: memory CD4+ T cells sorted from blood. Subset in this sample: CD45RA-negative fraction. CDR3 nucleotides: TGTGCCAGCAGAGACCAGGGGGCGGTCACTGAAGCTTTCTTT. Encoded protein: CASRDQGAVTEAFF.